The source of this T cell receptor beta chain is a study of T cell responses to AZD1222 COVID-19 vaccine. In regard to this clone: Its antigen is undetermined.

Overall study results and limits: A reported finding is that nearly half of spike-specific TCRs target unmutated variant regions. Compared with day 0, the breadth and depth of the Spike-specific TCR repertoire rose significantly after two doses of AZD1222.

CDR1 and CDR2 from the germline V gene are ENHRY and SYGVKD. This CDR3 region has 17 residues. The V gene end was trimmed by 5 bases and the J gene end by 3 bases; junction bases not matched to a gene: 4. Generated by immunoSEQ multiplex PCR, the TCRdb table keeps only in-frame clones and is missing some. The profile covers 130,000 to 150,000 clones, with roughly 80% appearing a single time and around 4.1% taken by the ten largest. This sequence was found in an adult in good health. Material: peripheral blood, obtained on day 0 of MenACWY control vaccination. The chain is built from TRBV10-3 and TRBJ2-1; 16 bases align to TRBD2. The CDR3 sequence: CAISRGTSGGGYNEQFF. The CDR3 nucleotides read TGTGCCATCAGTCGTGGGACTAGCGGGGGGGGCTACAATGAGCAGTTCTTC.